This T cell receptor (beta chain) was found in a study of T cell responses to AZD1222 COVID-19 vaccine. General study findings and limits: Two doses of AZD1222 preceded a rise in Spike-specific TCR breadth and depth. The donor cohort was predominantly white British with a female majority, and clonal diversity may have been underestimated. Nearly half of the spike-specific TCRs reportedly recognize variant regions that carry no mutations. Researchers report vaccine-associated CD4 TCRs spanning spike, with dominance at 160-218 and 743-854.

Profiling relied on immunoSEQ multiplex PCR, and the TCRdb table lists in-frame clones only, not all of them. The sample consists of about 120,000 clones, roughly 90% of them appearing once. About this clone itself: Its cognate antigen is unknown.

This receptor was obtained from an adult who received the AZD1222 COVID-19 vaccine. The sample here was peripheral blood, taken 28 days after the second AZD1222 dose.

The CDR3 sequence is CASSFGGEQYF. The CDR3 region has the DNA TGTGCCAGCAGCTTTGGTGGGGAGCAGTACTTC. The chain combines TRBV5-4 with TRBJ2-7, with D unresolved. Trimming took off 2 bases at V and 7 bases at J, with 7 bases between the two ends. The CDR3 runs 11 residues. Germline-derived CDR1 and CDR2 are SGHNT and YYREEE (reference sequence). Filled out from reference TRBV5-4 and TRBJ2-7, the complete variable domain reads ETGVTQSPTHLIKTRGQQVTLRCSSQSGHNTVSWYQQALGQGPQFIFQYYREEENGRGNFPPRFSGLQFPNYSSELNVNALELDDSALYLCASSFGGEQYFGPGTRLTVT.